The rows below give T cell receptor beta chains drawn from one sample of a study of shared T cell receptors in the human thymus. Using immunoSEQ multiplex PCR, the repertoire was profiled, and TCRdb retains in-frame clones only, with some absent. Seen here are under 700,000 clones, more than 75% observed once, and the top ten hold about 0.012%. This sample also belongs to another study, concerning human thymus T cells.

Sequenced: thymocytes. The receptors originated from a boy under two years old with a congenital heart defect. The CDR3 runs from the conserved cysteine through the conserved F or W. Fields, in order: D gene, J gene, V gene, clone size, CDR3 DNA, CDR3 protein. D genes are given only for firm matches. Size tells how often a clone was seen (once, few, many) or the class of an expanded clone, and some rows leave it out.

>NA|TRBJ2-3|TRBV5-4|NA
TGTGCCAGCAGCGCCGGGATCACAGATACGCAGTATTTT
CASSAGITDTQYF
>NA|TRBJ1-4|TRBV14|NA
TGTGCCAGCAGCCAAGATGTACGAGCAACTAATGAAAAACTGTTTTTT
CASSQDVRATNEKLFF
>TRBD1|TRBJ1-2|TRBV28|few
TGTGCCAGCAGTCCACGGACAGGCGACTATGGCTACACCTTC
CASSPRTGDYGYTF
>TRBD2|TRBJ2-7|TRBV4-3|once
TGCGCCAGCAGCCAAGATCCAGGACTAGCGGTCTACGAGCAGTACTTC
CASSQDPGLAVYEQYF
>NA|TRBJ2-7|TRBV5-6|few
TGTGCCAGCAGCCTAGACCCCAGGGATAGAAAGTACTTC
CASSLDPRDRKYF
>NA|TRBJ1-4|TRBV27|once
TGTGCCAGCAGACCCCCGGGACACCCAAATGAAAAACTGTTTTTT
CASRPPGHPNEKLFF
>TRBD1|TRBJ2-5|TRBV5-1|NA
TGCGCCAGCGTTGGAGACAGGGAAGAGACCCAGTACTTC
CASVGDREETQYF
>TRBD2|TRBJ2-7|TRBV9|NA
TGTGCCAGCACCGGGACTAGCGGGGACGAGCAGTACTTC
CASTGTSGDEQYF
>NA|TRBJ2-1|TRBV5-6|NA
TGTGCCAGCAGCTTCGGCAATGAGCAGTTCTTC
CASSFGNEQFF
>NA|TRBJ1-2|TRBV18|NA
TGTGCCATCCCAGGGCCAGGGGGCTACACCTTC
CAIPGPGGYTF
>TRBD1|TRBJ1-5|TRBV28|NA
TGTGCCAGCAGTTTATCAGGACAGGGCCGTTATCAGCCCCAGCATTTT
CASSLSGQGRYQPQHF
>NA|TRBJ2-3|TRBV6-6|NA
TGTGCCAGCAGTTATCGACAGTCAAATACGCAGTATTTT
CASSYRQSNTQYF
>NA|TRBJ2-5|TRBV9|NA
TGTGCCAGCAGCGTAGTGCCTACCACCCCAGAGACCCAGTACTTC
CASSVVPTTPETQYF
>NA|TRBJ2-4|TRBV15|NA
TGTGCCACCAGCAGACCCCCCGTTTCCCTAGCCAAAAACATTCAGTACTTC
CATSRPPVSLAKNIQYF
>TRBD1|TRBJ1-1|TRBV27|once
TGTGCCAGCAGTTCGATTAACAGGGGTGGGCCTGAAGCTTTCTTT
CASSSINRGGPEAFF
>TRBD2|TRBJ2-7|TRBV7-9|NA
TGTGCCAGCAGCGAAAGATTGGGGGGGAGGACCGAAAACTACGAGCAGTACTTC
CASSERLGGRTENYEQYF
>NA|TRBJ1-4|TRBV4-3|NA
TGCGCCAGCAGCCAAGATGCCAGGGCGCAGTTTAATGAAAAACTGTTTTTT
CASSQDARAQFNEKLFF
>TRBD1|TRBJ2-1|TRBV7-3|NA
TGTGCCAGCAGCTCCTCGGACAGGGGATCCAATGAGCAGTTCTTC
CASSSSDRGSNEQFF
>NA|TRBJ2-4|TRBV30|NA
TGTGCCTGGAGTGTAACTTTAGCCGGAGGCAAAAACATTCAGTACTTC
CAWSVTLAGGKNIQYF
>NA|TRBJ2-1|TRBV28|once
TGTGCCAGCAGTCCGTTCTATCTCTACAATGAGCAGTTCTTC
CASSPFYLYNEQFF
>NA|TRBJ2-1|TRBV25-1|NA
TGTGCCAGCAGTGAGGGGCCAGGATATTACAATGAGCAGTTCTTC
CASSEGPGYYNEQFF
>NA|TRBJ2-2|TRBV2|NA
TGTGCCAACAAGAAGGGAGAGAACACCGGGGAGCTGTTTTTT
CANKKGENTGELFF
>TRBD2|TRBJ2-1|TRBV11-2|NA
TGTGCCAGCAGCTTAGGTGTGCGGGAGGGCTCCTACAATGAGCAGTTCTTC
CASSLGVREGSYNEQFF
>TRBD1|TRBJ2-1|TRBV18|NA
TGTGCCAGCTCACCTAATGTACAGGGGATGACCCTGCCCGACAATGAGCAGTTCTTC
CASSPNVQGMTLPDNEQFF
>NA|TRBJ2-1|TRBV10-3|NA
TGTGCCATCAGTGAGGAAGGACTCTCCTACAATGAGCAGTTCTTC
CAISEEGLSYNEQFF
>NA|TRBJ2-1|TRBV7-9|NA
TGTGCCAGCAGCCCGAGTCGGGGAGAAAGCTACAATGAGCAGTTCTTC
CASSPSRGESYNEQFF
>NA|TRBJ1-1|TRBV14|NA
TGTGCCAGCAGCCAAGAGAAGACGACGAGAAGAGGCACTGAAGCTTTCTTT
CASSQEKTTRRGTEAFF
>NA|TRBJ2-7|TRBV29-1|NA
TGCAGCGTTGAAGAAGGGAGGAGGACCTACGAGCAGTACTTC
CSVEEGRRTYEQYF
>NA|TRBJ2-3|TRBV25-1|NA
TGTGCCACGAAGTTAGGGGGCACAGATACGCAGTATTTT
CATKLGGTDTQYF
>NA|TRBJ2-7|TRBV15|NA
TGTGCCACCAGCAGAGCCGGGAGCTCCTACGAGCAGTACTTC
CATSRAGSSYEQYF
>TRBD1|TRBJ2-4|TRBV27|NA
TGTGCCAGCAGTTATAAGGTCGCGGGGACAGGGCAGTACTTC
CASSYKVAGTGQYF
>NA|TRBJ2-1|TRBV5-6|NA
TGTGCCAGCAGCCAGGACAGCAACAATGAGCAGTTCTTC
CASSQDSNNEQFF
>NA|TRBJ2-7|TRBV2|NA
TGTGCCAGCAGACCCACAGGGGGGGTTAGCTTCGCCTACGAGCAGTACTTC
CASRPTGGVSFAYEQYF
>TRBD1|TRBJ2-1|TRBV4-2|NA
TGTGCCAGCAGCCAGGGACAGGGAGAAGAGCAGTTCTTC
CASSQGQGEEQFF
>NA|TRBJ2-5|TRBV25-1|NA
TGTGCCAGCAGTGAACGTGCGGAGACCCAGTACTTC
CASSERAETQYF
>TRBD2|TRBJ2-1|TRBV11-2|NA
TGTGCCAGCAGCTTAGATCGGGCTAGCGGGACAATGGCCAATGAGCAGTTCTTC
CASSLDRASGTMANEQFF
>TRBD2|TRBJ2-7|TRBV7-2|NA
TGTGCCAGCAGCTTAGTGACTAGCGGGAGCTCCTATGAGCAGTACTTC
CASSLVTSGSSYEQYF
>NA|TRBJ2-7|TRBV11-2|NA
TGTGCCAGCAGCTTAACGGGCTACGAGCAGTACTTC
CASSLTGYEQYF
>TRBD2|TRBJ2-5|TRBV11-2|once
TGTGCCAGCAGCTTAGGGGGAGTAAAGCGGGGGCGGGTCCAAGAGACCCAGTACTTC
CASSLGGVKRGRVQETQYF
>TRBD2|TRBJ2-7|TRBV7-2|NA
TGTGCCAGCAGCTTCCTAGCGGGAGTCTCCTACGAGCAGTACTTC
CASSFLAGVSYEQYF
>NA|TRBJ2-1|TRBV18|NA
TGTGCCAGCTCACTAAGGGGGGCGGGACAGTCCTACAATGAGCAGTTCTTC
CASSLRGAGQSYNEQFF
>TRBD1|TRBJ1-1|TRBV2|NA
TGTGCCAGCAGTGAACCCCCTGACAGGGCGATGAACACTGAAGCTTTCTTT
CASSEPPDRAMNTEAFF
>TRBD1|TRBJ1-5|TRBV27|NA
TGTGCCAGTTCACCGAGACAGGGGAGCAATCAGCCCCAGCATTTT
CASSPRQGSNQPQHF
>NA|TRBJ2-2|TRBV11-3|NA
TGTGCCAGCAGCCACCTCGGAGCTAGCACCGGGGAGCTGTTTTTT
CASSHLGASTGELFF
>TRBD1|TRBJ2-7|TRBV5-4|NA
TGTGCCAGCAGCTTGAACTTCATGGACAGGGGGGAAAACGAGCAGTACTTC
CASSLNFMDRGENEQYF
>NA|TRBJ2-2|TRBV14|NA
TGTGCCAGCAGCCTCACGAGGGACTCACCTAAAGCGAACACCGGGGAGCTGTTTTTT
CASSLTRDSPKANTGELFF
>NA|TRBJ2-4|TRBV14|few
TGTGCCAGCAGCCAATCCCCGGGGGCCAAAAACATTCAGTACTTC
CASSQSPGAKNIQYF
>TRBD1|TRBJ1-5|TRBV7-6|NA
TGTGCCAGCAGCTTAGACGGGGGACAGAGTAGCAATCAGCCCCAGCATTTT
CASSLDGGQSSNQPQHF
>NA|TRBJ1-5|TRBV7-8|few
TGTGCCAGCAGCTTAGGCGGGGGGGGACGGCTATCAATTAGCAATCAGCCCCAGCATTTT
CASSLGGGGRLSISNQPQHF
>TRBD2|TRBJ2-1|TRBV4-1|NA
TGCGCCAGCAGCCAAGAGGGTTGCGGGGGGAGCTCCTACAATGAGCAGTTCTTC
CASSQEGCGGSSYNEQFF